This T cell receptor (beta chain) comes out of a study of yellow fever vaccine responses in identical twins. Overall study results and limits: Reports say the vaccine T cell response in twins looked partly convergent and partly personalized.

The CDR3 totals 15 residues. Germline V gives CDR1 SEHNR, CDR2 FQNEAQ (reference sequence). V shed 1 base and J shed 4 bases, with 11 bases lying between them. Regarding this clonotype: Antigen unknown.

MiXCR, applied by TCRdb to the RT-PCR reads, yields one record per CDR3 protein. Among 9,500 to 11,000 distinct CDR3 sequences, roughly 80% were seen once, and the ten largest hold roughly 2%. Specimen: T cells from blood (PBMCs), unsorted or a sorted subset (not recorded which), collected before or after yellow fever vaccination (not recorded which). The receptor was isolated from a woman aged 18-29 years who received the yellow fever vaccine. This rearrangement joins TRBV7-9 to TRBJ2-1, with D perhaps TRBD1 (6 bases). CDR3 coding DNA: TGTGCCAGCAGCTTAGGAGGGGGAATTTACAATGAGCAGTTCTTC. Residues: CASSLGGGIYNEQFF.